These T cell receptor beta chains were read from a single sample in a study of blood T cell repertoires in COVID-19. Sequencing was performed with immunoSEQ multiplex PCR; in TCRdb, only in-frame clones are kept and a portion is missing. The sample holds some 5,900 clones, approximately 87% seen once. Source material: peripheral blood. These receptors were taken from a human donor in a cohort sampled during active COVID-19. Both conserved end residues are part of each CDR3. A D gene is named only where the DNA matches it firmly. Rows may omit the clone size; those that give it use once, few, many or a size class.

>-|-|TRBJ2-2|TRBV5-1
CASSLVGTGYTGELFF
TGCGCCAGCAGCTTGGTGGGGACTGGATACACCGGGGAGCTGTTTTTT
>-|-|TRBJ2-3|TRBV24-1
CATSMGGAADTQYF
TGTGCCACCAGTATGGGGGGGGCGGCAGATACGCAGTATTTT
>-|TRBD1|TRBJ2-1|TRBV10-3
CAISGSPGQGDNEQFF
TGTGCCATCAGTGGATCACCGGGACAGGGGGACAATGAGCAGTTCTTC
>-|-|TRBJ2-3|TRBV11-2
CASSLGLAFSTDTQYF
TGTGCCAGCAGCTTAGGGCTAGCGTTTAGCACAGATACGCAGTATTTT
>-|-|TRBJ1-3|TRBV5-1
CASSLPTASPGNTIYF
TGCGCCAGCAGTTTGCCGACTGCTTCCCCTGGAAACACCATATATTTT
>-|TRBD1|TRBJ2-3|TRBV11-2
CASSATGGGKDTQYF
TGTGCCAGCAGCGCAACAGGGGGCGGTAAAGATACGCAGTATTTT
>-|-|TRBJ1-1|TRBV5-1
CASSLGGLEAFF
TGCGCCAGCAGCTTGGGGGGGCTTGAAGCTTTCTTT
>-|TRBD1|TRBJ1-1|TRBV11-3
CASSSKYRGKNTEAFF
TGTGCCAGCAGCTCCAAGTACAGGGGCAAGAACACTGAAGCTTTCTTT
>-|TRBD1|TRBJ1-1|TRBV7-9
CASSLRTGVAFF
TGTGCCAGCAGCCTTCGGACAGGGGTGGCTTTCTTT
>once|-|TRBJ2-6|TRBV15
CATSTRVDGANVLTF
TGTGCCACCAGCACCAGGGTGGACGGGGCCAACGTCCTGACTTTC
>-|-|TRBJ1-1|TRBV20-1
CSATFGGEAFF
TGCAGTGCAACATTCGGCGGGGAAGCTTTCTTT
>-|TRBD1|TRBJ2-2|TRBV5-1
CASSLAQGALTGELFF
TGCGCCAGCAGCCTGGCACAGGGGGCGCTCACCGGGGAGCTGTTTTTT
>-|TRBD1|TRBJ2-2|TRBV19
CASSIRARAGGVTGELFF
TGTGCCAGTAGTATAAGGGCAAGGGCAGGGGGTGTTACCGGGGAGCTGTTTTTT
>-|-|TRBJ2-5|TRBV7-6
CASSLRGPPGGETQYF
TGTGCCAGCAGCTTACGGGGGCCCCCAGGGGGTGAGACCCAGTACTTC
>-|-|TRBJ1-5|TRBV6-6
CASRGGQPQHF
TGTGCCAGTCGGGGGGGGCAGCCCCAGCATTTT
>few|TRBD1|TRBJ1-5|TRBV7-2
CASSSLTGGGQPQHF
TGTGCCAGCAGCTCCCTAACAGGGGGCGGGCAGCCCCAGCATTTT
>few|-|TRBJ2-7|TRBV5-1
CASSHRTASYEEQYF
TGCGCCAGCAGCCATCGGACAGCTTCCTATGAGGAGCAGTACTTC
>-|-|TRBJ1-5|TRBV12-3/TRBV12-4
CASSFAGNQPQHF
TGTGCCAGCAGTTTTGCAGGTAACCAGCCCCAGCATTTT
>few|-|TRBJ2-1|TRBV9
CASSAHSSEQFF
TGTGCCAGCTCCGCCCATAGCAGTGAGCAGTTCTTC
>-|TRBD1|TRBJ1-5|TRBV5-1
CASSPTGGGNQPQHF
TGCGCCAGCAGCCCCACAGGGGGAGGCAATCAGCCCCAGCATTTT
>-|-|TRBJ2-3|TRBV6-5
CASSYVGGITDTQYF
TGTGCCAGCAGTTACGTGGGCGGGATCACAGATACGCAGTATTTT
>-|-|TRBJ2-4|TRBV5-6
CASSQFGGSAKNIQYF
TGTGCCAGCAGCCAATTTGGGGGCTCAGCCAAAAACATTCAGTACTTC
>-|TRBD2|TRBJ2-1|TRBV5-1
CASSAGGLAGGLYNEQFF
TGCGCCAGCAGCGCGGGCGGACTAGCGGGGGGGCTCTACAATGAGCAGTTCTTC
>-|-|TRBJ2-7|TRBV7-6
CASSAGLSPSYEQYF
TGTGCCAGCAGCGCGGGACTTTCTCCGTCCTACGAGCAGTACTTC
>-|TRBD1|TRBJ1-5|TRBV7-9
CASSLGGTDLNQPQHF
TGTGCCAGCAGCTTAGGTGGGACAGACCTCAATCAGCCCCAGCATTTT
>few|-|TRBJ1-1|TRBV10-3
CAISAPGVNTEAFF
TGTGCCATCAGTGCACCAGGGGTGAACACTGAAGCTTTCTTT
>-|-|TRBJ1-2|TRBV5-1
CASSPDRDTNYGYTF
TGCGCCAGCAGCCCGGACAGAGACACTAACTATGGCTACACCTTC
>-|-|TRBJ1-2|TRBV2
CASRRTVYGYTF
TGTGCCAGCAGGAGGACAGTCTATGGCTACACCTTC
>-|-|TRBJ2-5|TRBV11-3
CASSLGLQGGQETQYF
TGTGCCAGCAGCTTAGGGCTACAGGGTGGCCAAGAGACCCAGTACTTC
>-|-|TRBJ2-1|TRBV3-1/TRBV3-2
CASSLPGSEQFF
TGTGCCAGCAGCTTGCCGGGGAGTGAGCAGTTCTTC
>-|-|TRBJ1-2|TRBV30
CAWSVRAGLPYGYTF
TGTGCCTGGAGTGTACGGGCAGGGCTCCCTTATGGCTACACCTTC
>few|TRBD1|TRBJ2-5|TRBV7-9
CASIRDSSEQETQYF
TGTGCCAGCATACGGGACAGTTCGGAACAAGAGACCCAGTACTTC
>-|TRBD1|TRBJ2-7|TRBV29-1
CSVDTGGAYEQYF
TGCAGCGTTGATACAGGGGGAGCCTACGAGCAGTACTTC
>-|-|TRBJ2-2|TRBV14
CASSQEALNTGELFF
TGTGCCAGCAGCCAAGAAGCCCTGAACACCGGGGAGCTGTTTTTT
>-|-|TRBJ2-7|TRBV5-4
CASSSKLAYEQYF
TGTGCCAGCAGTTCGAAATTAGCCTACGAGCAGTACTTC
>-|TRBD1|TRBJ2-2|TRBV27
CASSLSAGGGSTGELFF
TGTGCCAGCAGTTTATCCGCAGGGGGTGGGTCGACCGGGGAGCTGTTTTTT
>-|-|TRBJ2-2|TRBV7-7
CASSFSANTGELFF
TGTGCCAGCAGCTTTTCGGCGAACACCGGGGAGCTGTTTTTT
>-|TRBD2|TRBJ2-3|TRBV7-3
CASSSSSGNMDTQYF
TGTGCCAGCAGCTCGTCTAGCGGCAATATGGATACGCAGTATTTT
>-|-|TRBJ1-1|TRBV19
CASSFSGNTEAFF
TGTGCCAGTAGTTTCTCCGGGAACACTGAAGCTTTCTTT
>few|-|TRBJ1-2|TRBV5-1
CASSLGHEDGYTF
TGCGCCAGCAGCTTGGGACACGAAGACGGCTACACCTTC
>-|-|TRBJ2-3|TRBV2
CASRLGTPYF
TGTGCCAGCAGATTGGGGACTCCGTATTTT
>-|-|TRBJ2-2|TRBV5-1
CASSLRQGYTGELFF
TGCGCCAGCAGCTTGCGCCAGGGGTACACCGGGGAGCTGTTTTTT
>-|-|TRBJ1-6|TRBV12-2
CASRPQDILGNSPLHF
TGTGCAAGTCGCCCTCAGGACATTCTTGGGAATTCACCCCTCCACTTT
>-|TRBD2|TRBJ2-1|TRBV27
CASNLLTSGTYNEQFF
TGTGCCAGCAATTTATTGACTAGCGGGACCTACAATGAGCAGTTCTTC
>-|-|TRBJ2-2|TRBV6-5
CASSYSFGGAGELFF
TGTGCCAGCAGTTACTCATTCGGAGGGGCCGGGGAGCTGTTTTTT
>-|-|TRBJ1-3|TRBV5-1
CASSLGSSFSNTIYF
TGCGCCAGCAGCCTAGGGAGCTCCTTTTCGAACACCATATATTTT
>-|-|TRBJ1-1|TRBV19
CASSKVGVLNTEAFF
TGTGCCAGTAGTAAGGTCGGGGTGCTGAACACTGAAGCTTTCTTT
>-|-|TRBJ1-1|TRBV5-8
CASSLVGLAFF
TGTGCCAGCAGCTTGGTGGGGCTGGCTTTCTTT
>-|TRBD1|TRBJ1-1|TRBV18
CASSPRTGNTEAFF
TGTGCCAGCTCACCTAGGACAGGAAACACTGAAGCTTTCTTT
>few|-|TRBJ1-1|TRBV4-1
CASSQLDMGIPRMAFF
TGCGCCAGCAGCCAACTTGATATGGGCATCCCAAGAATGGCTTTCTTT
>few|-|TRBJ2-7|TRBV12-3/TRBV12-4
CASSPSPLYEQYF
TGTGCCAGCAGTCCTAGCCCCCTCTACGAGCAGTACTTC
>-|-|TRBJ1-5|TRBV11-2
CASSFGGSNQPQHF
TGTGCCAGCAGCTTCGGAGGGAGCAATCAGCCCCAGCATTTT
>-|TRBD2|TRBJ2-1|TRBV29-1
CSVERGGGVSNEQFF
TGCAGCGTTGAAAGGGGCGGGGGGGTTTCCAATGAGCAGTTCTTC